These 30 T cell receptor beta chains were sequenced from one sample in a study of CD8+ T cells in alopecia areata listed by TCRdb under 2018. Libraries were prepared through the immunoSEQ multiplex PCR assay. For TCR sequencing, RNA was extracted from every sample and reverse transcribed into cDNA to serve as template. TCRdb limited this immuneACCESS table to in-frame rearrangements with V and J called. A share of clones is missing; checked studies link under half to unresolved V genes, and the rest is unexplained. This sample gives 210,000 or so clones in total; roughly three fifths of them show up just once. The top ten constitute about 1.2% of the sample. This sample's treatment or condition label indicates: oral pan-JAK inhibitor, 5-10 mg twice daily. The sample in question was CD4+ T cells sorted from blood, obtained at week 44, from a patient treated with tofacitinib. The receptors stem from a human donor with alopecia areata.

The V and J genes are TRBV7-6 and TRBJ2-7; 7 nucleotides line up with TRBD1. The CDR3 runs 14 residues. Germline lookup yields CDR1 SGHVS and CDR2 FNYEAQ. After removal of 1 base from V and 6 bases from J, the junction contained 6 bases not matched to a gene. The CDR3 spells CASSLGTGSSEQYF. CDR3 nucleotides: TGTGCCAGCAGCTTAGGGACAGGCTCTTCCGAGCAGTACTTC. Filled out from reference TRBV7-6 and TRBJ2-7, the complete variable domain reads GAGVSQSPRYKVTKRGQDVALRCDPISGHVSLYWYRQALGQGPEFLTYFNYEAQQDKSGLPNDRFSAERPEGSISTLTIQRTEQRDSAMYRCASSLGTGSSEQYFGPGTRLTVT.

The CDR3 loop reads CASSQEPDRGVGYTF. CDR3 nucleotides: TGCGCCAGCAGCCAAGAACCGGACAGGGGGGTCGGCTACACCTTC. This sequence joins TRBV4-3 and TRBJ1-2; 10 bases match TRBD1. The CDR3 extends over 15 amino acids. Trimming at V came to 0 bases and at J to 8 bases, leaving 6 bases not matched to a gene. The germline V gene encodes CDR1 LGHNA and CDR2 YSLEER.

This chain uses TRBV30 with TRBJ1-3; D is uncertain. Looked up from germline, CDR1 is GTSNPN and CDR2 is SVGIG (reference sequence). V lost 1 base to trimming and J lost 8 bases, with 6 bases between them. This CDR3 spans 11 amino acids. The CDR3 sequence: CAWSGRDTIYF. The CDR3 DNA follows: TGTGCCTGGAGTGGCCGAGACACCATATATTTT.

V is TRBV15 and J is TRBJ2-7, with TRBD1 matching 8 bases. This CDR3 has 15 residues. Germline-derived CDR1 and CDR2 are LNHNV and YYDKDF (reference sequence). Trimming took 1 base from V and 3 from J; bases not matched to a gene: 5. The CDR3 spells CATSRVGTGIYEQYF. DNA of the CDR3: TGTGCCACCAGCAGAGTAGGGACAGGTATCTACGAGCAGTACTTC.

This chain joins TRBV7-9 and TRBJ1-2, with TRBD1 as a possible D gene (6 bases). CDR3 length: 14 amino acids. Trimming removed 5 bases from V and 4 bases from J, with 14 bases in between. CDR1 and CDR2 (germline): SEHNR, FQNEAQ (reference sequence). The chain's CDR3 is CASSLDSFSYGYTF. The CDR3 DNA reads as TGTGCCAGCAGCCTGGACAGTTTTAGCTATGGCTACACCTTC.

There are a few counts of this clone. CDR3 DNA: TGTGCCAGCTCGCACCAGGTCGCAGATACGCAGTATTTT. This translates into CASSHQVADTQYF. The chain links TRBV6-5 to TRBJ2-3; D is ambiguous. V lost 8 bases and J lost 4, with 13 bases in between. CDR3 size: 13 residues. Germline loops: CDR1 MNHEY, CDR2 SVGAGI.

This clone was observed a handful of times. V usage is TRBV29-1 and J usage is TRBJ2-2; D tentatively reads TRBD1 or TRBD2 (5 bases each). This CDR3 has 10 amino acids. V lost 6 bases and J 9 bases, leaving 8 bases between the germline ends. Germline V CDR1 and CDR2: SQVTM, ANQGSEA. This CDR3 is CSVGDRELFF. CDR3 coding DNA: TGCAGCGTGGGGGACCGGGAGCTGTTTTTT.

The chain is built from TRBV5-1 and TRBJ2-1, with D tentatively TRBD1 (6 bases). Germline assignment: CDR1 SGHRS and CDR2 YFSETQ. V was pared by 1 base and J by 9 bases, with 14 bases between. The CDR3 covers 14 residues. CDR3 DNA: TGCGCCAGCAGCTTGACTGGGGGCCGAAGTGAGCAGTTCTTC. It translates to CASSLTGGRSEQFF. The entire variable domain, with the rest obtained from reference TRBV5-1 and TRBJ2-1, is as follows: KAGVTQTPRYLIKTRGQQVTLSCSPISGHRSVSWYQQTPGQGLQFLFEYFSETQRNKGNFPGRFSGRQFSNSRSEMNVSTLELGDSALYLCASSLTGGRSEQFFGPGTRLTVL.

This clone was detected many times. This rearrangement joins TRBV18 to TRBJ1-1, with 8 bases that match TRBD1. J gave up 3 bases and V 4 bases, and 16 bases lay outside the gene matches. The germline gives CDR1 KGHSH, CDR2 LQKENI. The CDR3 extends over 18 amino acids. DNA of the CDR3: TGTGCCAGCTCACAAAGACAGGGGAAGGGAAGTTCGGACACTGAAGCTTTCTTT. Protein: CASSQRQGKGSSDTEAFF.

This clone has only one observation. The V call is TRBV29-1, the J call TRBJ1-1; 7 bases align to TRBD1. Germline CDR1 reads SQVTM; CDR2 reads ANQGSEA. The CDR3 has 11 residues. Losses at the gene ends were 4 bases for V and 8 bases for J; bases not matched to a gene: 4. The CDR3: CSVGETGEAFF. The CDR3 nucleotides read TGCAGCGTTGGAGAGACAGGGGAAGCTTTCTTT.

The chain carries TRBV28 and TRBJ1-4; TRBD1 aligns across 10 bases. Germline assignment: CDR1 MDHEN and CDR2 SYDVKM. The V segment lost 6 bases and the J segment 7 bases; nucleotides outside the gene matches: 11. The CDR3 totals 16 residues. DNA of the CDR3: TGTGCCAGCAGACCCTCTCGGGGACAGGGGAGTGAAAAACTGTTTTTT. Its translation: CASRPSRGQGSEKLFF.

V is TRBV5-6 and J is TRBJ1-5, with a weak D call TRBD1 (5 bases). Germline V lookup: CDR1 SGHDT, CDR2 YYEEEE. CDR3 length: 14 residues. Deletions cut 0 bases from V and 2 bases from J, with 6 bases between. Written as DNA, the CDR3 is TGTGCCAGCAGCTTGGCGGGGGGCAATCAGCCCCAGCATTTT. Amino acid sequence: CASSLAGGNQPQHF.

In regard to this clone: The junction and the germline gene differ at one end; a read error may be behind it. Here the CDR3 DNA reads TGCAGCGTTGACATCTCCGGGGTCCAAGGGACCCAGTACTTC. This encodes CSVDISGVQGTQYF. The gene calls are TRBV29-1 and TRBJ2-5; TRBD2 is a possible D gene (5 bases). CDR1 is SQVTM, CDR2 ANQGSEA, per germline. The CDR3 has 14 amino acids.

This chain uses TRBV11-1 with TRBJ2-1; D might be TRBD1 (6 bases). Germline loops: CDR1 SGHAT, CDR2 FQDESV (reference sequence). The CDR3 totals 15 residues. The V and J ends lost 8 bases and 2 bases respectively, with 16 bases between them. CDR3 loop: CASLGPGEAYNEQFF. As DNA, the CDR3 is TGTGCCAGCCTCGGGCCAGGGGAAGCCTACAATGAGCAGTTCTTC. Using reference TRBV11-1 and TRBJ2-1 for the parts outside the CDR3, the full variable domain is EAEVAQSPRYKITEKSQAVAFWCDPISGHATLYWYRQILGQGPELLVQFQDESVVDDSQLPKDRFSAERLKGVDSTLKIQPAELGDSAMYLCASLGPGEAYNEQFFGPGTRLTVL.

The chain is built from TRBV29-1 and TRBJ1-2; D gene unclear. Trimming left V 5 bases short and J 8 bases short, with 12 bases between. The germline V gene encodes CDR1 SQVTM and CDR2 ANQGSEA. The CDR3 sequence is 11 residues long. The CDR3 nucleotides read TGCAGCGTTCTCACTAGTGCGGGCTACACCTTC. It is translated as CSVLTSAGYTF.

The V and J genes are TRBV30 and TRBJ2-3; 11 bases are a match to TRBD2. This CDR3 region has 21 residues. V was pared by 3 bases and J by 2 bases, with 22 bases of the junction left unmatched. The germline V gene has CDR1 GTSNPN and CDR2 SVGIG (reference sequence). The CDR3 nucleotides are TGTGCCTGGAGCGTCGGATCCCGCCTAGCGGGGGGACCAAGCCTCACAGATACGCAGTATTTT. It is translated as CAWSVGSRLAGGPSLTDTQYF. Full variable domain (remainder filled in from reference TRBV30 and TRBJ2-3): SQTIHQWPATLVQPVGSPLSLECTVEGTSNPNLYWYRQAAGRGLQLLFYSVGIGQISSEVPQNLSASRPQDRQFILSSKKLLLSDSGFYLCAWSVGSRLAGGPSLTDTQYFGPGTRLTVL.

This rearrangement joins TRBV2 to TRBJ1-5; 9 bases line up with TRBD1. Germline CDR1 SNHLY, CDR2 FYNNEI. The CDR3 consists of 16 residues. The J segment lost 11 bases and the V segment lost 1 base, leaving 12 bases of the junction unmatched. CDR3 DNA sequence: TGTGCCAGCAGTGAAGTTGAGGGACAGGGAGAAGGGGCCCAGCATTTT. It codes for CASSEVEGQGEGAQHF.

This clone was seen only a few times. V and J are TRBV5-1 and TRBJ2-4; D unresolved. The germline V gene has CDR1 SGHRS and CDR2 YFSETQ. This CDR3 region has 11 residues. V was cut by 6 bases and J by 6 bases, with 7 bases left in between. DNA of the CDR3: TGCGCCAGCAAGGATGGAAACATTCAGTACTTC. This codes for CASKDGNIQYF.

The chain is built from TRBV12-5 and TRBJ2-3; no definite D call. V gave up 0 bases and J gave up 8 bases, with 6 bases separating them. The CDR3 spans 12 residues. Germline values: CDR1 LGHNT, CDR2 FRNRAP. In DNA, the CDR3 is TGTGCTAGTGGTTTGGTACTTGGTACGCAGTATTTT. Protein product: CASGLVLGTQYF.

The V call is TRBV28, the J call TRBJ2-7, with D possibly matching TRBD1 (5 bases). CDR3 length: 14 amino acids. The germline CDR1 and CDR2 sequences are MDHEN and SYDVKM. Trimming cost V 11 bases and J 0 bases, with 17 bases left between them. The DNA for the CDR3 is TGTGCCGTCCAAACAGTCGACAGCTCCTACGAGCAGTACTTC. As protein: CAVQTVDSSYEQYF.

This chain uses TRBV29-1 with TRBJ2-1; 11 nucleotides align to TRBD1. Germline V gene sequence: CDR1 SQVTM, CDR2 ANQGSEA. There are 15 residues in the CDR3. J was trimmed by 7 bases and V by 0 bases; bases with no gene match: 5. This CDR3 reads CSVEEGTGGGNEQFF. As DNA, the CDR3 is TGCAGCGTTGAAGAGGGGACAGGGGGTGGGAATGAGCAGTTCTTC.

The chain recombines TRBV15 with TRBJ1-1; D call uncertain. V gave up 3 bases and J gave up 1 base, with 15 bases separating them. The V gene's germline CDR1 is LNHNV and CDR2 YYDKDF (reference sequence). This CDR3 has 16 amino acids. The CDR3 nucleotides read TGTGCCACCAGCAGGTCCCAGGAGAGGGAGAACACTGAAGCTTTCTTT. Encoded protein: CATSRSQERENTEAFF.

The chain links TRBV30 to TRBJ2-7, with D maybe TRBD2 (5 bases). The CDR3 covers 12 residues. The V and J ends lost 4 bases and 7 bases respectively, with 14 bases between them. The germline V gene has CDR1 GTSNPN and CDR2 SVGIG (reference sequence). The CDR3 coding sequence is TGTGCCTGGACGGAACTAGTAGGGGAGCAGTACTTC. Protein sequence: CAWTELVGEQYF.

The gene calls are TRBV10-2 and TRBJ2-5; 8 nucleotides align to TRBD2. The CDR3 is 14 amino acids. V shed 6 bases and J 5 bases; nucleotides not matched to a gene: 8. Per germline, CDR1 WSHSY and CDR2 SAAADI. The CDR3 is CASRGGGIRETQYF. CDR3 nucleotide sequence: TGCGCCAGCAGAGGCGGGGGGATTAGGGAGACCCAGTACTTC.

In this sample, this clone turned up a few times. The chain uses TRBV29-1 and TRBJ1-2, with TRBD1 matching over 7 bases. The CDR3 runs 12 residues. Germline V gives CDR1 SQVTM, CDR2 ANQGSEA. V lost 7 bases, J lost 5 bases, and 7 bases stayed unmatched. In nucleotides, the CDR3 is TGCAGCGGTATCGACAGGGTTTATGGCTACACCTTC. Translating it yields CSGIDRVYGYTF.

The genes are TRBV12-5 and TRBJ2-3; 8 positions match TRBD1. V lost 7 bases, J lost 6 bases, and 6 bases stayed unmatched. The CDR3 is made up of 13 amino acids. Germline V gene lookup returns CDR1 LGHNT and CDR2 FRNRAP. For the CDR3, the DNA is TGTGCTAGTGTCCAGGGGGCGTTGGATACGCAGTATTTT. It encodes CASVQGALDTQYF.

This clone was seen once. The V call is TRBV5-1, the J call TRBJ1-1, with a weak D call TRBD1 (5 bases). The germline gives CDR1 SGHRS, CDR2 YFSETQ. Trimming pared 4 bases from V and 1 base from J, leaving 11 bases between. The CDR3 is made up of 14 amino acids. In nucleotides, the CDR3 is TGCGCCAGCAGCCGCGAGACAGCGAACACTGAAGCTTTCTTT. Its translation is CASSRETANTEAFF.

This clone appeared a single time. The gene calls are TRBV30 and TRBJ1-3; D call uncertain. Germline-derived CDR1 and CDR2 are GTSNPN and SVGIG (reference sequence). The CDR3 spans 12 residues. Trimming pared 4 bases from V and 3 bases from J, leaving 7 bases between. CDR3 sequence (DNA): TGTGCCTGGACGTCGGTTGGAAACACCATATATTTT. Its translation: CAWTSVGNTIYF.

Only a few counts were recorded for this clone. The DNA for the CDR3 is TGTGCTAGTGGTTTATACGGGAGCACGCAGTATTTT. This sequence encodes CASGLYGSTQYF. The V call is TRBV12-5, the J call TRBJ2-3, with a weak D call TRBD2 (6 bases). CDR1 and CDR2 from the germline V gene are LGHNT and FRNRAP. The V and J ends lost 3 bases and 9 bases respectively, with 10 bases between them. This CDR3 region has 12 residues.

This clone was detected only a few times. This sequence joins TRBV19 and TRBJ2-1; 8 bases agree with TRBD1. The CDR3 is 16 residues long. V gave up 2 bases and J gave up 4 bases; unmatched junction bases: 7. CDR1 is LNHDA and CDR2 is SQIVND in the germline V gene (reference sequence). The CDR3 is CASSIIQGERYNEQFF. The CDR3 DNA sequence: TGTGCCAGTAGTATAATACAGGGGGAGAGATACAATGAGCAGTTCTTC. The full variable domain, rest sourced from reference TRBV19 and TRBJ2-1, is DGGITQSPKYLFRKEGQNVTLSCEQNLNHDAMYWYRQDPGQGLRLIYYSQIVNDFQKGDIAEGYSVSREKKESFPLTVTSAQKNPTAFYLCASSIIQGERYNEQFFGPGTRLTVL.